There are many counts of the clone carrying this T cell receptor beta chain. The sample is drawn from a study of response to subunit inactivated influenza vaccine. Using its own MiXCR run on the RT-PCR reads, TCRdb lists one record per CDR3 protein. The sample includes about 520,000 distinct CDR3 sequences, around 7.9% of them seen just once. The source was PBMCs from blood, collected around 2 years after vaccination. The sequence came from a man between 45 and 75 years old who received an inactivated influenza vaccine.

The CDR3 DNA follows: TGTGCCAGCAGTGAACTAGCGGGAGGGCCGGATACGCAGTATTTT. Its protein is CASSELAGGPDTQYF. J is TRBJ2-3 and V is TRBV6-1; 12 bases agree with TRBD2. Germline assignment: CDR1 MNHNS and CDR2 SASEGT. The V and J ends lost 2 bases and 6 bases, in that order; junction bases with no gene match: 3. The CDR3 has 15 amino acids.